Shown below are 14 T cell receptor beta chains from a single sample sequenced in a study of human T cells and chemical hapten exposure. TCRdb ran MiXCR on the RACE reads and lists one entry per CDR3 protein. The sample yields under 200,000 distinct CDR3 sequences, roughly 30% seen once. Noted time point: pre-sensitization, week 0. Regarding treatment: therapeutic diphenylcyclopropenone sensitization with weekly scalp DPC. The sample was whole blood, taken in connection with sensitization to the hapten diphenylcyclopropenone (DPC). The receptors shown here come from a woman in her thirties with alopecia areata. Some clones in this sample may be carry-over from other donors' samples.

This chain uses TRBV27 with TRBJ2-7; D assignment may be TRBD1 or TRBD2 (6 bases each). Per the germline V gene, CDR1 is MNHEY and CDR2 is SMNVEV (reference sequence). The CDR3 has 16 amino acids. Deletions cut 3 bases from V and 4 bases from J, with 19 bases between. The CDR3 region has the DNA TGTGCCAGCAGTTTTTCAAGCAGGGGAGGTTGGTACGAGCAGTACTTC. It specifies CASSFSSRGGWYEQYF.

In its sample, this clonotype was seen a few times. The chain couples TRBV9 to TRBJ2-7; D might be TRBD2 (6 bases). V was cut by 4 bases and J by 3 bases, with 14 bases left in between. Looked up from germline, CDR1 is SGDLS and CDR2 is YYNGEE. This CDR3 has 14 residues. The DNA of the CDR3 is TGTGCCAGCAGCCCAAGAAGACTAGACTACGAGCAGTACTTC. This sequence encodes CASSPRRLDYEQYF.

The chain joins TRBV29-1 to TRBJ2-7, with a tentative D call TRBD1 (6 bases). The germline V gene has CDR1 SQVTM and CDR2 ANQGSEA. V was pared by 2 bases and J by 2 bases, with 7 bases between. This CDR3 spans 12 amino acids. CDR3 amino acids: CSVEWGPYEQYF. The CDR3 coding sequence is TGCAGCGTTGAATGGGGGCCCTACGAGCAGTACTTC.

This clonotype was seen a handful of times. DNA of the CDR3: TGTGCCAGCAGTCCCGGGACTAGCGGATACAATGAGCAGTTCTTC. This gives the protein CASSPGTSGYNEQFF. V gene TRBV6-2 or TRBV6-3 combines with J gene TRBJ2-1, with TRBD2 identical over 11 bases. CDR1 MNHEY and CDR2 SVGEGT come from the germline V gene. This CDR3 contains 15 residues. The ends lost 5 bases at V and 4 bases at J; junction bases unmatched: 4.

The chain employs TRBV29-1 and TRBJ2-1; 7 nucleotides align to TRBD2. Germline V CDR1 and CDR2: SQVTM, ANQGSEA. The CDR3 spans 14 residues. J was trimmed by 6 bases and V by 4 bases; bases with no gene match: 9. This CDR3 is CSVASQGGPNEQFF. The CDR3 nucleotides read TGCAGCGTTGCTAGCCAGGGAGGGCCCAATGAGCAGTTCTTC.

This chain uses TRBV3-1 with TRBJ1-1; D call uncertain. V shed 1 base and J shed 1 base, with 10 bases lying between them. The CDR3 length is 15 residues. CDR1 LGHDT and CDR2 YNNKEL come from the germline V gene (reference sequence). The CDR3 region is CASSQGSAGNTEAFF. CDR3 nucleotides: TGTGCCAGCAGCCAAGGGTCGGCAGGGAACACTGAAGCTTTCTTT.

The chain is built from TRBV4-2 and TRBJ1-1, with D possibly TRBD1 on 6 matching bases. Germline V lookup: CDR1 LGHNA, CDR2 YNFKEQ. The CDR3 length is 14 residues. Trimming cost V 0 bases and J 4 bases, with 9 bases left between them. The CDR3 region is CASSQEGGPTEAFF. In nucleotides, the CDR3 is TGTGCCAGCAGCCAAGAGGGGGGGCCCACTGAAGCTTTCTTT.

This clonotype was detected only once. The chain carries TRBV4-3 and TRBJ2-5, with 8 bases aligning to TRBD2. Per germline, CDR1 LGHNA and CDR2 YSLEER. The V segment lost 5 bases and the J segment 4 bases; nucleotides outside the gene matches: 9. The CDR3 extends over 15 amino acids. The CDR3 sequence is CASSGSGIDGETQYF. CDR3 coding DNA: TGCGCCAGCAGCGGTAGCGGGATTGACGGAGAGACCCAGTACTTC.

This clonotype has a handful of counts. This sequence joins TRBV28 and TRBJ2-3, with a weak D call TRBD2 (5 bases). Looked up from germline, CDR1 is MDHEN and CDR2 is SYDVKM. With 3 bases removed from V and 1 base from J, the gap between germline ends came to 11 bases. The CDR3 has 15 residues. CDR3 protein: CASSFQRGGTDTQYF. Here the CDR3 DNA reads TGTGCCAGCAGTTTTCAACGGGGAGGCACAGATACGCAGTATTTT.

Only a few counts were recorded for this clonotype. The CDR3 loop reads CASSLALGVARGNEQFF. The CDR3 nucleotides are TGTGCCAGCAGCTTAGCCCTTGGTGTAGCCCGTGGGAATGAGCAGTTCTTC. The rearrangement links TRBV11-1 to TRBJ2-1, with D uncertain. Trimming removed 0 bases from V and 7 bases from J, with 19 bases in between. The length of the CDR3 is 17 residues. Germline loops: CDR1 SGHAT, CDR2 FQDESV (reference sequence).

The rearrangement uses TRBV15 and TRBJ2-4, with D possibly being TRBD1 (6 bases). The CDR3 loop spans 14 amino acids. CDR1 and CDR2 (germline): LNHNV, YYDKDF (reference sequence). The V and J ends lost 3 bases and 4 bases respectively, with 10 bases between them. CDR3 nucleotides: TGTGCCACCAGCAGCTCCGGACAGAAAAACATTCAGTACTTC. Amino acids: CATSSSGQKNIQYF. The entire variable domain, with the rest obtained from reference TRBV15 and TRBJ2-4, is as follows: DAMVIQNPRYQVTQFGKPVTLSCSQTLNHNVMYWYQQKSSQAPKLLFHYYDKDFNNEADTPDNFQSRRPNTSFCFLDIRSPGLGDTAMYLCATSSSGQKNIQYFGAGTRLSVL.

This clonotype was counted between two and nine times. The V call is TRBV7-9, the J call TRBJ1-2; 9 nucleotides line up with TRBD1. Germline lookup yields CDR1 SEHNR and CDR2 FQNEAQ (reference sequence). V dropped 4 bases and J dropped 8; count of bases not matched to a gene: 8. This CDR3 contains 14 residues. The CDR3 protein is CASSSAGQGVGYTF. The CDR3 coding sequence is TGTGCCAGCAGCTCGGCGGGACAGGGCGTCGGCTACACCTTC.

This clonotype was picked up one time. The rearrangement joins TRBV5-1 to TRBJ1-2; 7 positions agree with TRBD1. The CDR3 is 12 residues long. Looked up from germline, CDR1 is SGHRS and CDR2 is YFSETQ. V shed 5 bases and J 6 bases; nucleotides not matched to a gene: 4. The CDR3, as DNA: TGCGCCAGCAGATCAACAGGGGATGGCTACACCTTC. Amino acid sequence: CASRSTGDGYTF.

The sample holds a few counts of this clonotype. The rearrangement uses TRBV29-1 and TRBJ1-2; 8 nucleotides match TRBD1. CDR1 and CDR2 from the germline V gene are SQVTM and ANQGSEA. CDR3 size: 12 residues. The junction had 3 bases not matched to a gene; V was cut back by 5 bases and J by 4 bases. CDR3 sequence reads: CSVNRGTYGYTF. DNA of the CDR3: TGCAGCGTTAACAGGGGGACCTATGGCTACACCTTC.